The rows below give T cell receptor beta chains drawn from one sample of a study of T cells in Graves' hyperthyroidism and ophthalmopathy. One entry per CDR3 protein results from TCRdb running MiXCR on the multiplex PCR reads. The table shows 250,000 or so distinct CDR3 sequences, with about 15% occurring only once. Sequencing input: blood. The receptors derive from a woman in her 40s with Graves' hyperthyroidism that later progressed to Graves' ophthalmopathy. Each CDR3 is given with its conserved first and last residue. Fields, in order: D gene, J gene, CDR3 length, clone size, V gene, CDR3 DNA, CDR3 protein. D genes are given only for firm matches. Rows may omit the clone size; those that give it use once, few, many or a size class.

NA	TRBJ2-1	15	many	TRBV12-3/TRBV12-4	TGTGCCAGCAGTTTGGCGGGCCCCACTTACAATGAGCAGTTCTTC	CASSLAGPTYNEQFF
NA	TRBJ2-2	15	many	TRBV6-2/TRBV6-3	TGTGCCAGCAGCTTCCCGGAGGCGTACACCGGGGAGCTGTTTTTT	CASSFPEAYTGELFF
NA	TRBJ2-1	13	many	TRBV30	TGTGCCTGGAGTAACAGTATAGCGTATGAGCAGTTCTTC	CAWSNSIAYEQFF
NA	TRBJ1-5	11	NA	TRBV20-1	TGCAGTGCTAGTAGCGCTGAGCCCCAGCATTTT	CSASSAEPQHF
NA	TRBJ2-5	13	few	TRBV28	TGTGCCAGCAGTTTGTGGCAGGGGAAGACCCAGTACTTC	CASSLWQGKTQYF
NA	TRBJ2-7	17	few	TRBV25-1	TGTGCCAGCAGTGAAGATCCCTCCCCGGGACACATCTACGAGCAGTACTTC	CASSEDPSPGHIYEQYF
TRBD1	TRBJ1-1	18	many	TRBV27	TGTGCCAGCAGTTTATTGGGATTATGGGGACAGGCGAACACTGAAGCTTTCTTT	CASSLLGLWGQANTEAFF
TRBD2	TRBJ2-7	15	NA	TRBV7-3	TGTGCCAGCAGCTTAACTGAGGCTAGCGGGAGTGTGCAGTACTTC	CASSLTEASGSVQYF
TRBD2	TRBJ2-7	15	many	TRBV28	TGTGCCAGCAGTCGGCTAGCGGGAGTCCTCAACGAGCAGTACTTC	CASSRLAGVLNEQYF
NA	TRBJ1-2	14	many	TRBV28	TGTGCCAGCAGTTTAGGGCGATTTAGTCAGGGCTACACCTTC	CASSLGRFSQGYTF
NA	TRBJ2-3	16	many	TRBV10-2	TGCGCCAGCCCGCCCAGCAGGTCAGGGTTCACAGATACGCAGTATTTT	CASPPSRSGFTDTQYF
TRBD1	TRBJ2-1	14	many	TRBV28	TGTGCCAGCGAGACAGGGTCAGGAGGTAGTGAGCAGTTCTTC	CASETGSGGSEQFF
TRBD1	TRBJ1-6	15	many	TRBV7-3	TGTGCCAGCAGCTTATTGGGACAGAGTAATTCACCCCTCCACTTT	CASSLLGQSNSPLHF
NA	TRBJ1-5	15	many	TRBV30	TGTGCCTGGAGTGTACGTGACAGAGATAATCAGCCCCAGCATTTT	CAWSVRDRDNQPQHF
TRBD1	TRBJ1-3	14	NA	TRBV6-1	TGTGCCAGCAGTGTACAGGGGGCTGGAAACACCATATATTTT	CASSVQGAGNTIYF
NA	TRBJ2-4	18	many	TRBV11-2	TGTGCCAGCAGCTTACGGACGGACTTTAAGTTAGCCAAAAACATTCAGTACTTC	CASSLRTDFKLAKNIQYF
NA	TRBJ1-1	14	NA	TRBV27	TGTGCCAGCAGTTTATCGGGACAACTTGCTGGGGCTTTCTTT	CASSLSGQLAGAFF
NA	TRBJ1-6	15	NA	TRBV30	TGTGCCTGGAGTGTTCGGAGGGCGCAAAATTCAGCGCTCCACTTT	CAWSVRRAQNSALHF
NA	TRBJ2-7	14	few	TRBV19	TGTGCCAGTAGTATAAGGGCTAGCAGCGACGAGCAGTACTTC	CASSIRASSDEQYF
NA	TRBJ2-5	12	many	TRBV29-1	TGCAGCGTTGTGGCAGGGAGAGAGACCCAGTACTTC	CSVVAGRETQYF
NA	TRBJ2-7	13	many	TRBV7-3	TGTGCCAGCAGCCGAGACAGGATCGGCGAGCAGTACTTC	CASSRDRIGEQYF
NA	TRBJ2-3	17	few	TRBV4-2	TGTGCCAGCAGCCAAGATTCCTCAGGGTCGGGCACAGATACGCAGTATTTT	CASSQDSSGSGTDTQYF
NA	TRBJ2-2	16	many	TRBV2	TGTGCCAGCAGATTAATACCGGGACGGAACACCGGGGAGCTGTTTTTT	CASRLIPGRNTGELFF
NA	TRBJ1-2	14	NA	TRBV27	TGTGCCAGCAGCCCCACAGGGAAATACTATGGCTACACCTTC	CASSPTGKYYGYTF
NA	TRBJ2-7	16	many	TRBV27	TGTGCCAGCAGTCCGACTACAGCGGAGAGGGGCTACGAGCAGTACTTC	CASSPTTAERGYEQYF
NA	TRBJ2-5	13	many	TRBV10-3	TGTGCCATCAGTGCTGATAGCAGAGAGACCCAGTACTTC	CAISADSRETQYF
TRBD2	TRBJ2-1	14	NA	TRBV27	TGTGCCAGCAGTCCCAGGGCGGGAGGTCGTGAGCAGTTCTTC	CASSPRAGGREQFF
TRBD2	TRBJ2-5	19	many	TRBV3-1	TGTGCCAGCAGCCCACTAGGGCGGGAGTCCGGTCTGTGGGGGGAGACCCAGTACTTC	CASSPLGRESGLWGETQYF
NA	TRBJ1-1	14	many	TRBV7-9	TGTGCCAGCAGCTTAGAATGGGGGAGCACTGAAGCTTTCTTT	CASSLEWGSTEAFF
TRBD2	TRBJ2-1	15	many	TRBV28	TGTGCCAGCGGGCAGACCGGGACTAGCAGGGATGAGCAGTTCTTC	CASGQTGTSRDEQFF
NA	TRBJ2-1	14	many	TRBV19	TGTGCCAGTAGTGAGGGAGTCCCCTACAATGAGCAGTTCTTC	CASSEGVPYNEQFF
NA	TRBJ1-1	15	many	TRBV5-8	TGTGCCAGCAGCTTGGTTGGGGGGGGGAGCACTGAAGCTTTCTTT	CASSLVGGGSTEAFF
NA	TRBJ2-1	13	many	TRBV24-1	TGTGCCACCAGTGAATTCTGGGCAAATGAGCAGTTCTTC	CATSEFWANEQFF
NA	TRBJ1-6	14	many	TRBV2	TGTGCCAGCAGTCCCGAAGGGGTTTCTTCACCCCTCCACTTT	CASSPEGVSSPLHF
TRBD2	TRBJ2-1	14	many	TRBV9	TGTGCCAGCAGCGTCGGGGGAGGGGACAATGAGCAGTTCTTC	CASSVGGGDNEQFF
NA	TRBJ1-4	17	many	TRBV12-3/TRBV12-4	TGTGCCAGCAGTACCCACAGGGCATTCAGATCTAATGAAAAACTGTTTTTT	CASSTHRAFRSNEKLFF
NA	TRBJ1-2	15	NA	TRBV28	TGTGCCACCCCTTCGACGGGGAACGCTAACTATGGCTACACCTTC	CATPSTGNANYGYTF
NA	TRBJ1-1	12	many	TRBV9	TGTGCCAGCAGCGAACGGACCTCGGGGGCTTTCTTT	CASSERTSGAFF
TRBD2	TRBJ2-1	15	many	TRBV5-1	TGCGCCAGCAGCGGGACTAGCGGGAGGCCCAATGAGCAGTTCTTC	CASSGTSGRPNEQFF
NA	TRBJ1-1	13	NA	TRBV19	TGTGCCAGTAGTATATTTAAAGGCCAGCAAGCTTTCTTT	CASSIFKGQQAFF
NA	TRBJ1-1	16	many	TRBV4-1	TGCGCCAGCAGCTTGACAGCCTTCAGAGGGAACACTGAAGCTTTCTTT	CASSLTAFRGNTEAFF
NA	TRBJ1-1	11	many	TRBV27	TGTGCCAGTCGCCGGGGCACTGAAGCTTTCTTT	CASRRGTEAFF
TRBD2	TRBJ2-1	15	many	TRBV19	TGTGCCAGTAGTACCCGGGACTACCAATACAATGAGCAGTTCTTC	CASSTRDYQYNEQFF
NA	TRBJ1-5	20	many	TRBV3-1	TGTGCCAGCAGCCCACAGGGATGCCACAGAAAACGCTATAGCAATCAGCCCCAGCATTTT	CASSPQGCHRKRYSNQPQHF